The TCR beta chain described here comes from a study of blood T cell repertoires in COVID-19. CDR1 is SGHAT, CDR2 FQNNGV, per germline. The V and J ends lost 2 bases and 5 bases respectively, with 11 bases between them. The CDR3 covers 14 residues. Only in-frame clones appear in the TCRdb table, and some are missing; sequencing was by immunoSEQ multiplex PCR. The data contain 95,000 to 150,000 clones, 80% to 85% of them singletons. This sequence originates from a young woman who had recovered from COVID-19. The sequencing input was PBMCs or T cells enriched from blood (not recorded which). The chain recombines TRBV11-2 with TRBJ2-3, with TRBD2 as a possible D gene (5 bases). CDR3: CASSLRRVLDTQYF. The CDR3 DNA follows: TGTGCCAGCAGCTTACGGCGGGTGCTAGATACGCAGTATTTT.